The 3 T cell receptor beta chains presented below share a single source sample, sequenced in a study of blood T cell repertoires in COVID-19. Only in-frame clones appear in the TCRdb table, and some are missing; sequencing was by immunoSEQ multiplex PCR. Of some 320,000 clones listed, roughly 90% were seen once; the top ten hold roughly 2.5%. Material for sequencing was PBMCs or T cells enriched from blood (not recorded which). These receptors all stem from a man in his sixties who had recovered from COVID-19.

The chain has TRBV6-2 or TRBV6-3 and TRBJ2-1, with 11 bases identical to TRBD1. V gave up 4 bases and J gave up 3 bases; unmatched junction bases: 2. CDR3 length equals 15 residues. Germline V CDR1 and CDR2: MNHEY, SVGEGT. The chain's CDR3 is CASSSGQGVYNEQFF. CDR3 coding DNA: TGTGCCAGCAGTTCGGGACAGGGGGTCTACAATGAGCAGTTCTTC.

J is TRBJ2-1 and V is TRBV24-1; 14 nucleotides agree with TRBD2. The CDR3 extends over 18 amino acids. CDR1 is KGHDR and CDR2 is SFDVKD in the germline V gene. V lost 4 bases, J lost 5 bases, and 9 bases stayed unmatched. CDR3 coding DNA: TGTGCCACCAGTGACCCCGGGGGACTAGCGGGAGTCCACAATGAGCAGTTCTTC. It specifies CATSDPGGLAGVHNEQFF.

The J gene is TRBJ1-5, the V gene TRBV5-5; TRBD1 aligns across 9 bases. This CDR3 region has 14 residues. Losses at the gene ends were 4 bases for V and 4 bases for J; bases not matched to a gene: 3. Germline CDR1 is SGHKS and CDR2 is YYEKEE (reference sequence). CDR3 loop: CASSTGQGNQPQHF. DNA for the CDR3: TGTGCCAGCAGCACGGGACAGGGAAATCAGCCCCAGCATTTT.